This TCR beta chain was captured by sequencing in a study of pediatric ulcerative colitis. Up to 500,000 reads were sequenced per sample. The method was immunoSEQ multiplex PCR; TCRdb's version includes in-frame clones alone and lacks a portion of them. The sample yields tens of thousands of clones, 65% to 85% seen once. Germline CDR1 is SEHNR and CDR2 is FQNEAQ (reference sequence). There are 15 residues in the CDR3. The ends were cut back, 2 bases at V and 3 bases at J, with 13 bases in the middle. Worth noting for this clone: The antigen is not known.

Study observations and caveats: Clonal expansions reduced rectal repertoire diversity in acute severe colitis. Rectal pinch biopsies may have included blood-derived T cells, especially in patients with overt colitis. Repertoires came from total lymphocyte DNA, not specific subsets.

During colonoscopy, one to two rectal pinch biopsies were collected. Material: gut tissue. The clonotype was recovered from a boy between 10 and 17 years old with severe ulcerative colitis. The genes are TRBV7-9 and TRBJ1-1, with D unclear. Written as DNA, the CDR3 is TGTGCCAGCAGCTTATATGAACGCGGGGACACTGAAGCTTTCTTT. It is translated as CASSLYERGDTEAFF.